This T cell receptor beta chain was recorded in a study of blood T cell repertoires in COVID-19. Across the study: Specimens from acute and convalescent COVID-19 originated in the United States, Italy and Spain. Sample material is recorded as cDNA or gDNA derived from T cells, B-cell-depleted T cells, or PBMCs.

Per the authors' pipeline: Nucleated cell number was recorded as an estimate derived from reference gene primer amplification. The data were produced by immunoSEQ multiplex PCR, yet TCRdb's version contains in-frame clones alone and is incomplete. D and trimming come from the DNA, and the V and J calls and clone size come from that table. Of some 100,000 clones in the sample, about 84% were seen once. CDR1 is MNHEY and CDR2 is SVGAGI in the germline V gene. Trimming removed 6 bases from V and 13 bases from J, with 21 bases in between. This CDR3 contains 14 residues. Source material: peripheral blood. The clonotype comes from a human donor in a cohort sampled during active COVID-19. The V gene is TRBV6-5, the J gene TRBJ1-4, with a tentative D call TRBD1 (5 bases). In nucleotides, the CDR3 is TGTGCCAGCAGGGGGGACGGGAGGAGCGGGGGACTGTTTTTT. This sequence encodes CASRGDGRSGGLFF.